Sequencing of this TCR beta chain was carried out in a study of metastatic and nonmetastatic thyroid tumors. For the study at large: Thyroid patients, malignant and benign, had repertoires compared across blood and tumor or nodule tissue. Study-wide points: In blood and tumor, TCR beta diversity was reportedly significantly higher in malignant thyroid tumors than in benign nodules.

Every patient underwent thyroid surgery untreated. This clone was counted at least ten times. The antigen is not known. Original analysis: What underpinned the distant-metastasis classifier for papillary thyroid cancer was the set of CDR3 differences across clinicopathological groups. TCRdb re-analyzed the PCR reads through MiXCR. The V and J calls, along with clone size, are taken from TCRdb and not from the paper's own processing. The data hold 15,000 to 20,000 clones, with approximately 31% observed a single time. Trimming took 0 bases from V and 4 from J, leaving 13 bases between them. CDR1 is SGHNT and CDR2 is YYREEE in the germline V gene (reference sequence). The CDR3 runs 15 residues.

The chain couples TRBV5-4 to TRBJ1-1; maybe TRBD1 (5 bases). The sequencing input was tumor tissue. The receptor was isolated from a male donor with papillary thyroid cancer or a benign thyroid nodule (not recorded which). Some clones in this sample may be carry-over from other donors' samples. In nucleotides, the CDR3 is TGTGCCAGCAGCTTGGTTGTGGGGGGGGGCACTGAAGCTTTCTTT. It translates to CASSLVVGGGTEAFF.